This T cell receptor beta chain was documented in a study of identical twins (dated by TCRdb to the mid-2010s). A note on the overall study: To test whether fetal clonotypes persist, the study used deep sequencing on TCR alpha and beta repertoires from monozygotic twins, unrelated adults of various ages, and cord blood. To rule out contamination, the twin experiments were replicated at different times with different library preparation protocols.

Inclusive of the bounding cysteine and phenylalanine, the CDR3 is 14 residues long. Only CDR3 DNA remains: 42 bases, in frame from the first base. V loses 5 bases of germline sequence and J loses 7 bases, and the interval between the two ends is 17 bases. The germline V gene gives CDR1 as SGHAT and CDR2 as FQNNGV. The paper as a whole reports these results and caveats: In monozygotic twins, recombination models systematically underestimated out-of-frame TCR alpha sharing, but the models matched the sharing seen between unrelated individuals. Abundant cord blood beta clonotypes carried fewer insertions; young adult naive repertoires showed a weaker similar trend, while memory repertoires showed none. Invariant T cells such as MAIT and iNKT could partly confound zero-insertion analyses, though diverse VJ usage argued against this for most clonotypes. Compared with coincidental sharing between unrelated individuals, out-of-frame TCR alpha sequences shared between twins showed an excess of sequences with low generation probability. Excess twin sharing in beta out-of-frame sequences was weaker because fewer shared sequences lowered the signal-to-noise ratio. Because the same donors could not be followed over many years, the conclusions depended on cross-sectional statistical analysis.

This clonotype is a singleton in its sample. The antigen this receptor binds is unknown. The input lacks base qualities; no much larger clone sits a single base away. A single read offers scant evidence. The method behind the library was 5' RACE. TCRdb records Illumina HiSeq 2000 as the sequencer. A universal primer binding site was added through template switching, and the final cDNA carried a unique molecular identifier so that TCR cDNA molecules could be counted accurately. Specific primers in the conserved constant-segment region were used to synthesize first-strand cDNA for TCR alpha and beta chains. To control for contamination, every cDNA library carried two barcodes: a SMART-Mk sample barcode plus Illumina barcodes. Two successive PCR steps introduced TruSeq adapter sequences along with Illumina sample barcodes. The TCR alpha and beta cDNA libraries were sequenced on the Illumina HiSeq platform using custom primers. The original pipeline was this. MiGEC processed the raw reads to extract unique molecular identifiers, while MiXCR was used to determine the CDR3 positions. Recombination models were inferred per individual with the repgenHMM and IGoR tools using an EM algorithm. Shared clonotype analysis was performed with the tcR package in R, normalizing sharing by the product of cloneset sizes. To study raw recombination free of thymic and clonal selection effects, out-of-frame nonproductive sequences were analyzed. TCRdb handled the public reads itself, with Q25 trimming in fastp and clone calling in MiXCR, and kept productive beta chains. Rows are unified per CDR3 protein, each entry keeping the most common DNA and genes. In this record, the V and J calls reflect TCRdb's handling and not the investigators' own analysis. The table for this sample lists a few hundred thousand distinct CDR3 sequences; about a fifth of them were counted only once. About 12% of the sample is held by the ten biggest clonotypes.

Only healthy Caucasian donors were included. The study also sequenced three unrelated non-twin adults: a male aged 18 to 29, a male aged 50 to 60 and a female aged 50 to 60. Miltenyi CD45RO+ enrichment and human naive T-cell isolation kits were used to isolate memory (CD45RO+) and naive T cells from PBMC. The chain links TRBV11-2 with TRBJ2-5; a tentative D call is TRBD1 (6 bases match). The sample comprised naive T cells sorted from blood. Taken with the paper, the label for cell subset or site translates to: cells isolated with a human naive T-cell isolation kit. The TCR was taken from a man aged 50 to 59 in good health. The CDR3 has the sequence CASSEGSGTRTQYF. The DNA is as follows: TGTGCCAGCAGCGAGGGCTCAGGGACAAGGACCCAGTACTTC.